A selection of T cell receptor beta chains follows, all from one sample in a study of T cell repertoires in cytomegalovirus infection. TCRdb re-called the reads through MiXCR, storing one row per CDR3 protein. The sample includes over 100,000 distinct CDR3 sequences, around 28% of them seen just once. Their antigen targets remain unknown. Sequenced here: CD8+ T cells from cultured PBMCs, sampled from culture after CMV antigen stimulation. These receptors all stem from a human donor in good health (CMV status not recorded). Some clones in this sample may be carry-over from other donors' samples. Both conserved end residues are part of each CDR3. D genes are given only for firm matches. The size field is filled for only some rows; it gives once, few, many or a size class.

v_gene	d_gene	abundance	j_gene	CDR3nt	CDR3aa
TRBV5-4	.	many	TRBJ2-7	TGTGCCAGCATGATCACCGGGACACAGCCAGAAGAGCAGTACTTC	CASMITGTQPEEQYF
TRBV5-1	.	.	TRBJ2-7	TGCGCCAGCAGCTTGGACGTATCCTACGAGCAGTACTTC	CASSLDVSYEQYF
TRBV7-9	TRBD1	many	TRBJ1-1	TGTGCCAGCACCCTTACAGGGGATGAAGCTTTCTTT	CASTLTGDEAFF
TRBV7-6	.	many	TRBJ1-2	TGTGCCAGCAGCTCCTATAAACAGGACATCTATGGCTACACCTTC	CASSSYKQDIYGYTF
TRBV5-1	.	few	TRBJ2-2	TGCGCCAGCAGCTTGGGTAGGGGCGACACCGGGGAGCTGTTTTTT	CASSLGRGDTGELFF
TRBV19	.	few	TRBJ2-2	TGTGCCAGTAGTATGGGTAACACCGGGGAGCTGTTTTTT	CASSMGNTGELFF
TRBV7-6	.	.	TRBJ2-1	TGTGCCAGCAGCTCGAGTCTCTACAATGAGCAGTTCTTC	CASSSSLYNEQFF
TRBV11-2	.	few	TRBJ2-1	TGTGCCAGCAGCTCCCAGGGGGGGCCCTACAATGAGCAGTTCTTC	CASSSQGGPYNEQFF
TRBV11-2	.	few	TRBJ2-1	TGTGCCAGCAGCTTAGAGTGGGGGGAGTACAATGAGCAGTTCTTC	CASSLEWGEYNEQFF
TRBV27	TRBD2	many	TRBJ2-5	TGTGCCAGCAGCCCTGGACTAGCGGGGAAGGAGACCCAGTACTTC	CASSPGLAGKETQYF
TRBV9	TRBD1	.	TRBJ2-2	TGTGCCAGCAGCCCCGGGACAGGGTCCCACGGGGAGCTGTTTTTT	CASSPGTGSHGELFF
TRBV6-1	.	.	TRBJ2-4	TGTGCCAGCAGAGACCACGAGTCCAAAAACATTCAGTACTTC	CASRDHESKNIQYF
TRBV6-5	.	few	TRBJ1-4	TGTGCCAGCAGTTACTCGTTAGAAACTAATGAAAAACTGTTTTTT	CASSYSLETNEKLFF
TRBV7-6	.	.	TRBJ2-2	TGTGCCAGCAGCTTAGGAGGGACACCTACGTCCCCCGGGGAGCTGTTTTTT	CASSLGGTPTSPGELFF
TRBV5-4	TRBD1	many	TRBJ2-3	TGTGCCAGCAGCTTGGACAGGGGGCTGGATACGCAGTATTTT	CASSLDRGLDTQYF
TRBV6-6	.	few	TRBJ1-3	TGTGCCAGCAGTTTGACAGGAGAAGGAAACACCATATATTTT	CASSLTGEGNTIYF
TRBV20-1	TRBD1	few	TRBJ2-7	TGCAGTGCTACGCCGCCGGACAGGGCTATTTACGAGCAGTACTTC	CSATPPDRAIYEQYF
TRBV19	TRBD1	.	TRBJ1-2	TGTGCCACCACCGACAGGGGAGGGTATGGCTACACCTTC	CATTDRGGYGYTF
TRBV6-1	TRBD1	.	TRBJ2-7	TGTGCCAGCAGTTTCCTGACAGGGACGTACGAGCAGTACTTC	CASSFLTGTYEQYF
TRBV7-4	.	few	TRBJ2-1	TGTGCCAGCAGCCCAACGAGGAGGGACGCCGACAATGAGCAGTTCTTC	CASSPTRRDADNEQFF
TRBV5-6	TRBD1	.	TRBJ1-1	TGTGCCAGCAGCTTGGGCAGTTGGGACAGGATGAACACTGAAGCTTTCTTT	CASSLGSWDRMNTEAFF
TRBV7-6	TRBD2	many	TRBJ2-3	TGTGCCAGCAGCCCTAATAGCGGGGGTAGTGGAGATACGCAGTATTTT	CASSPNSGGSGDTQYF
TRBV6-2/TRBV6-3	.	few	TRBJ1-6	TGTGCCAGCAGTTACTCATCGGGTTTACCCCTCCACTTT	CASSYSSGLPLHF
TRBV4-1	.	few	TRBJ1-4	TGCGCCAGCAGCCCCGGTCAAGGGAGTGGTGAAAAACTGTTTTTT	CASSPGQGSGEKLFF
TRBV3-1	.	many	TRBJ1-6	TGTGCCAGCAGCCAAGATATCGTGGGTCCAAATTCACCCCTCCACTTT	CASSQDIVGPNSPLHF
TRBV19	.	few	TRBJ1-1	TGTGCCAGTAGTATAGGTCTCATTGAAGCTTTCTTT	CASSIGLIEAFF
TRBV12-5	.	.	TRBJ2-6	TGTGCTAGTGGTTTGGGGCCTGGGGCCAACGTCCTGACTTTC	CASGLGPGANVLTF
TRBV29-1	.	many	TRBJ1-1	TGCAGCGTCGGCCCGCGGAACACTGAAGCTTTCTTT	CSVGPRNTEAFF
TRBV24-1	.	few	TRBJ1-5	TGTGCCACCAGTGATTCGGCACAGGGTTACAATCAGCCCCAGCATTTT	CATSDSAQGYNQPQHF
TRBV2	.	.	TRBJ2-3	TGTGCCAGCAGTGGCCCGGGGTGGGGCACAGATACGCAGTATTTT	CASSGPGWGTDTQYF
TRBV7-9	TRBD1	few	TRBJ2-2	TGTGCCAGCAGTCACCGGGACAGGGGTAACACCGGGGAGCTGTTTTTT	CASSHRDRGNTGELFF
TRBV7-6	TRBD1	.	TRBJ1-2	TGTGCCAGCAGAACTTACGACAGGGCTAACTATGGCTACACCTTC	CASRTYDRANYGYTF
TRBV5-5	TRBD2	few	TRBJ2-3	TGTGCCAGCAGCTTGGCCGGGGGGGGCGCGGTAGATACGCAGTATTTT	CASSLAGGGAVDTQYF
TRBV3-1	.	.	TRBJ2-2	TGTGCCAGCAGCCCCCGGACTATTAACACCGGGGAGCTGTTTTTT	CASSPRTINTGELFF
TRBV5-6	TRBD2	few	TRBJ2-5	TGTGCCAGCAGCGCTGGGACTAGCGGGGGCCAAGAGACCCAGTACTTC	CASSAGTSGGQETQYF
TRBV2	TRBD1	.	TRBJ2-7	TGTGCCAGCAGTGTGATGGACAGGCCCATCTACGAGCAGTACTTC	CASSVMDRPIYEQYF
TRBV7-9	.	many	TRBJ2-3	TGTGCCAGCAGCCTTCCGGACACTAGTGCCGATACGCAGTATTTT	CASSLPDTSADTQYF